These T cell receptor beta chains were read from a single sample in a study of early T cells in non-severe SARS-CoV-2 infection. TCRdb re-analysed the 5' RACE reads in MiXCR, keeping a single row per CDR3 protein. Found here are about 30,000 distinct CDR3 sequences, around 6.6% of them singletons; the top ten hold about two fifths. Material: whole blood. The source of these receptors is an adult who was a healthcare worker with PCR-confirmed SARS-CoV-2 infection or an uninfected control (not recorded which). The CDR3 runs from the conserved cysteine through the conserved F or W. D genes are given only for firm matches. Some rows have no size entry. The others give once, few or many, or a class for an expanded clone.

>TRBV30|many|TRBD2|TRBJ2-1
CAWSGLAAYNEQFF
TGTGCCTGGAGTGGACTAGCGGCTTACAATGAGCAGTTCTTC
>TRBV30|many|NA|TRBJ2-3
CAWSPDLDTQYF
TGTGCCTGGAGTCCCGACCTGGATACGCAGTATTTT
>TRBV24-1|many|NA|TRBJ1-2
CATSATGTYGYTF
TGTGCCACCAGTGCGACGGGGACCTATGGCTACACCTTC
>TRBV4-1|many|TRBD1|TRBJ2-2
CASRQQGMANTGELFF
TGCGCCAGCAGACAACAGGGGATGGCGAACACCGGGGAGCTGTTTTTT
>TRBV10-3|NA|TRBD1|TRBJ2-1
CAISDGTGYNEQFF
TGTGCCATCAGTGACGGGACAGGGTACAATGAGCAGTTCTTC
>TRBV27|many|TRBD2|TRBJ2-1
CASTDGLAGGVDEQFF
TGTGCCAGCACCGACGGACTAGCGGGAGGAGTGGATGAGCAGTTCTTC
>TRBV7-2|many|NA|TRBJ2-3
CASSLLVPSQRDTQYF
TGTGCCAGCAGCTTACTTGTTCCAAGCCAGCGAGATACGCAGTATTTT
>TRBV5-1|NA|NA|TRBJ1-4
CASSSSVDRYNEKLFF
TGCGCCAGCAGCTCATCCGTGGACCGTTATAATGAAAAACTGTTTTTT
>TRBV18|many|TRBD1|TRBJ1-5
CASSPRGQMDQPQHF
TGTGCCAGCTCCCCGAGGGGGCAGATGGATCAGCCCCAGCATTTT
>TRBV20-1|few|NA|TRBJ2-7
CSARMGSYEQYF
TGCAGTGCTAGAATGGGGTCCTACGAGCAGTACTTC
>TRBV6-2/TRBV6-3|many|NA|TRBJ2-6
CASSYLGNGANVLTF
TGTGCCAGCAGTTACTTGGGAAATGGGGCCAACGTCCTGACTTTC
>TRBV2|many|NA|TRBJ2-5
CASKEGDQETQYF
TGTGCCAGCAAGGAGGGGGACCAAGAGACCCAGTACTTC
>TRBV10-3|many|NA|TRBJ2-7
CAISTGDSYEQYF
TGTGCCATCAGTACAGGTGACTCCTACGAGCAGTACTTC
>TRBV2|many|TRBD2|TRBJ2-3
CASGRDYTDTQYF
TGTGCCAGCGGCCGGGACTACACAGATACGCAGTATTTT
>TRBV20-1|many|NA|TRBJ2-1
CSATLGAGFYGNEQFF
TGCAGTGCTACCCTGGGGGCAGGGTTTTATGGGAATGAGCAGTTCTTC
>TRBV11-3|many|TRBD2|TRBJ2-1
CASSLDRLAGGPSYNEQFF
TGTGCCAGCAGCTTAGATCGGCTAGCGGGAGGCCCCTCCTACAATGAGCAGTTCTTC
>TRBV7-2|many|TRBD2|TRBJ2-5
CASSLSPGTSGVMETQYF
TGTGCCAGCAGCTTGTCTCCCGGGACTAGCGGGGTCATGGAGACCCAGTACTTC
>TRBV7-9|many|TRBD2|TRBJ2-2
CASSFGRESPTGELFF
TGTGCCAGCAGCTTCGGGCGGGAGAGTCCCACCGGGGAGCTGTTTTTT
>TRBV9|many|TRBD1|TRBJ1-1
CASSTPGQGKFHTEAFF
TGTGCCAGCAGCACCCCAGGACAGGGCAAGTTTCACACTGAAGCTTTCTTT
>TRBV18|many|NA|TRBJ1-4
CASSPRRSGMVQELNEKLFF
TGTGCCAGCTCACCGCGGAGGAGTGGTATGGTACAGGAACTGAATGAAAAACTGTTTTTT
>TRBV19|few|TRBD2|TRBJ2-7
CASSIWTSGRAREQYF
TGTGCCAGTAGTATTTGGACTAGCGGGAGGGCGCGCGAGCAGTACTTC
>TRBV6-6|many|NA|TRBJ1-3
CASSYSTGNTIYF
TGTGCCAGCAGTTACTCGACCGGAAACACCATATATTTT
>TRBV7-6|many|NA|TRBJ2-3
CASSLSSGGGDTQYF
TGTGCCAGCAGCTTAAGTTCGGGGGGCGGGGATACGCAGTATTTT
>TRBV3-1|many|NA|TRBJ2-6
CASSQGWGAYSGANVLTF
TGTGCCAGCAGCCAAGGTTGGGGTGCTTACTCTGGGGCCAACGTCCTGACTTTC
>TRBV6-2/TRBV6-3|NA|NA|TRBJ2-2
CASTTLEFHTGELFF
TGTGCCAGCACCACGCTGGAATTTCACACCGGGGAGCTGTTTTTT
>TRBV27|many|TRBD2|TRBJ2-7
CASRAAGGGYEQYF
TGTGCCAGCAGAGCAGCGGGAGGGGGCTACGAGCAGTACTTC
>TRBV24-1|many|NA|TRBJ2-5
CATSDTDRPSLQETQYF
TGTGCCACCAGTGATACAGACAGGCCCAGTTTACAAGAGACCCAGTACTTC
>TRBV6-5|NA|TRBD1|TRBJ1-1
CASSSGTGVTEAFF
TGTGCCAGCAGCTCCGGGACAGGGGTAACTGAAGCTTTCTTT
>TRBV10-3|NA|NA|TRBJ2-1
CASRDIENNEQFF
TGTGCCAGCCGGGACATTGAGAACAATGAGCAGTTCTTC
>TRBV20-1|many|NA|TRBJ2-3
CSAPSPVPPDTQYF
TGCAGTGCTCCATCCCCAGTTCCGCCAGATACGCAGTATTTT
>TRBV6-2/TRBV6-3|many|NA|TRBJ2-7
CASSRLGGEQYF
TGTGCCAGCAGTCGTCTCGGGGGCGAGCAGTACTTC
>TRBV11-2|few|TRBD1|TRBJ2-2
CASRPGTGTGGTGELFF
TGTGCCAGCAGGCCTGGGACCGGGACAGGGGGCACCGGGGAGCTGTTTTTT
>TRBV18|many|TRBD1|TRBJ2-1
CASSPGQGAISYNEQFF
TGTGCCAGCTCACCGGGGCAGGGGGCAATATCCTACAATGAGCAGTTCTTC
>TRBV3-1|many|NA|TRBJ2-6
CASSHRTLSSGANVLTF
TGTGCCAGCAGCCACCGGACACTAAGCTCTGGGGCCAACGTCCTGACTTTC
>TRBV11-1|NA|TRBD2|TRBJ2-3
CASSLGTDIGLAEWKDTQYF
TGTGCCAGCAGCTTAGGAACAGACATTGGACTAGCTGAATGGAAAGATACTCAGTATTTT
>TRBV6-1|many|NA|TRBJ2-4
CASSELSSLAKNIQYF
TGTGCCAGCAGTGAACTCAGCTCCTTAGCCAAAAACATTCAGTACTTC
>TRBV11-2|few|NA|TRBJ2-5
CASSGIALGETQYF
TGTGCCAGCAGCGGCATTGCTCTCGGGGAGACCCAGTACTTC
>TRBV18|many|TRBD1|TRBJ1-2
CASSPPGQGTYGYTF
TGTGCCAGCTCACCACCTGGACAGGGCACCTATGGCTACACCTTC
>TRBV12-5|many|NA|TRBJ2-3
CASGHRTPGGDTQYF
TGTGCTAGTGGTCATAGGACGCCTGGAGGGGATACGCAGTATTTT
>TRBV20-1|many|NA|TRBJ1-2
CSASVSYGYTF
TGCAGTGCTAGTGTAAGCTATGGCTACACCTTC
>TRBV12-3/TRBV12-4|many|NA|TRBJ2-1
CASSWGGGSNDEQFF
TGTGCCAGCAGTTGGGGGGGCGGGAGTAATGATGAGCAGTTCTTC
>TRBV7-8|few|TRBD2|TRBJ2-5
CASSLFPGLAGIETQYF
TGTGCCAGCAGCTTGTTCCCGGGACTAGCGGGTATCGAGACCCAGTACTTC
>TRBV10-3|few|NA|TRBJ2-1
CAISEPTLVNEQFF
TGTGCCATCAGTGAGCCCACCCTGGTGAATGAGCAGTTCTTC
>TRBV5-1|many|TRBD1|TRBJ2-7
CASSLSGTGTEQYF
TGCGCCAGCAGCTTGTCCGGGACAGGGACCGAGCAGTACTTC
>TRBV20-1|many|NA|TRBJ1-6
CSARFRADGSLHF
TGCAGTGCTAGATTTAGGGCCGATGGATCCCTCCACTTT
>TRBV7-6|many|NA|TRBJ2-5
CASSFGETQYF
TGTGCCAGCAGCTTCGGTGAGACCCAGTACTTC
>TRBV10-3|NA|NA|TRBJ2-5
CAISEEYPRGETQYF
TGTGCCATCAGTGAGGAATACCCGCGGGGAGAGACCCAGTACTTC
>TRBV3-1|many|TRBD1|TRBJ1-1
CASSPRTGVGYTEAFF
TGTGCCAGCAGCCCGAGGACAGGGGTTGGGTACACTGAAGCTTTCTTT